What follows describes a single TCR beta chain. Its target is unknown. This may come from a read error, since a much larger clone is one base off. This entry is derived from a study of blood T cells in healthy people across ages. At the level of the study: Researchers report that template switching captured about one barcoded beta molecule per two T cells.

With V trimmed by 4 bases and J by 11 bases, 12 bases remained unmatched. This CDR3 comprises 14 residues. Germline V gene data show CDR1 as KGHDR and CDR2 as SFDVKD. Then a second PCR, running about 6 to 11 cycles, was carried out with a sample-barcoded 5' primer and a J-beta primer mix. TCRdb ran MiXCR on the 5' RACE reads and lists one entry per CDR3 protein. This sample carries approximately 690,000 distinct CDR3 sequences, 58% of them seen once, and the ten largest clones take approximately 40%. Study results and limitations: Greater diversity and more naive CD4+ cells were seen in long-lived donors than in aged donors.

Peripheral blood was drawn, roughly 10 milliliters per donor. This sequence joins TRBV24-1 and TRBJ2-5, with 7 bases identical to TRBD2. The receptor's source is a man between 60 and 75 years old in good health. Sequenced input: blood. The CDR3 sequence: CATSDPAGRNEQYF. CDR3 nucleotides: TGTGCCACCAGTGACCCAGCGGGGCGCAATGAGCAGTACTTC.